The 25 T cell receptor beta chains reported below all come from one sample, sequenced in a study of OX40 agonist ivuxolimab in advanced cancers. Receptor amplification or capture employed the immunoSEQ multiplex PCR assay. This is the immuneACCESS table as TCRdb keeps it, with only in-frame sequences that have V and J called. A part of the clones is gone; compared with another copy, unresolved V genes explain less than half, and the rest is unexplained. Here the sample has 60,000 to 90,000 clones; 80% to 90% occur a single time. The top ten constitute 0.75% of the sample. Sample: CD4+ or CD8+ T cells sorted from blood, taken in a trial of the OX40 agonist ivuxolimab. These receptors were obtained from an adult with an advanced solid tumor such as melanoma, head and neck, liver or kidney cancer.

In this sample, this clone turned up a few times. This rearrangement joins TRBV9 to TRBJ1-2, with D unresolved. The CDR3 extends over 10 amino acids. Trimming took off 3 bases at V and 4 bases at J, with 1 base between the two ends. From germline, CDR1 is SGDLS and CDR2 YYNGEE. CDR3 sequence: CASSGYGYTF. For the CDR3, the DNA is TGTGCCAGCAGCGGCTATGGCTACACCTTC.

The CDR3 DNA follows: TGCGCCAGCAGCCAGACAGGGGGGTTAGATACGCAGTATTTT. This gives the protein CASSQTGGLDTQYF. This chain connects TRBV5-1 to TRBJ2-3; 9 positions agree with TRBD1. CDR3 length: 14 amino acids. J gave up 5 bases and V 4 bases, and 5 bases lay outside the gene matches. Germline-derived CDR1 and CDR2 are SGHRS and YFSETQ.

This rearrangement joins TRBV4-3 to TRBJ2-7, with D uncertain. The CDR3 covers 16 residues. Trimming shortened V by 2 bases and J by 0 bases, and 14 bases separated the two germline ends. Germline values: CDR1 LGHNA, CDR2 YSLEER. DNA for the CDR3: TGCGCCAGCAGCCAATCTACAGTTATTAGCTCCTACGAGCAGTACTTC. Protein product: CASSQSTVISSYEQYF.

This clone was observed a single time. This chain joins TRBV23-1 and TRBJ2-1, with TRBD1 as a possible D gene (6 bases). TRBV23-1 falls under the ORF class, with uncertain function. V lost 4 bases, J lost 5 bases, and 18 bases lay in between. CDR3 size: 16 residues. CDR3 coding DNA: TGCGCCAGCAGTCTTCCCCGGACAGAACGACACAATGAGCAGTTCTTC. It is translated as CASSLPRTERHNEQFF.

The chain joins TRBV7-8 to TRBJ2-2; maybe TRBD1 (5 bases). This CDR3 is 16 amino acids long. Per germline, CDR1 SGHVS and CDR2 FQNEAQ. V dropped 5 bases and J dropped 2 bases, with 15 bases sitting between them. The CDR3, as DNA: TGTGCCAGCAGCCCTGCAGGGCGTGGAAACACCGGGGAGCTGTTTTTT. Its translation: CASSPAGRGNTGELFF.

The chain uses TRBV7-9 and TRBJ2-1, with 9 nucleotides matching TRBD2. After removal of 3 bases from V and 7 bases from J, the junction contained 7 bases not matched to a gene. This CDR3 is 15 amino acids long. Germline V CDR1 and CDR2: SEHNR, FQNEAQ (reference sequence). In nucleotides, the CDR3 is TGTGCCAGCAGCTTCAGAGTAGCGGGAGTTAATGAGCAGTTCTTC. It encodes CASSFRVAGVNEQFF.

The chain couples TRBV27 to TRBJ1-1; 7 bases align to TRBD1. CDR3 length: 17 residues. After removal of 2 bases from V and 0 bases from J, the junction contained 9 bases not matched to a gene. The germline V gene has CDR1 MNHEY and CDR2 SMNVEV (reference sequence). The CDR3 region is CASSLRQGVELNTEAFF. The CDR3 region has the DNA TGTGCCAGCAGTTTAAGACAGGGTGTTGAACTGAACACTGAAGCTTTCTTT.

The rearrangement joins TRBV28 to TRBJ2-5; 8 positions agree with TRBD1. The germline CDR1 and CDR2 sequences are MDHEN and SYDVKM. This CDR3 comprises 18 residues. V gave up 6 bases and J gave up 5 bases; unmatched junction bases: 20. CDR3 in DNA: TGTGCCAGCAGCCCACCCCCCACTGGGACAGGCCCATGGGAGACCCAGTACTTC. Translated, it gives CASSPPPTGTGPWETQYF.

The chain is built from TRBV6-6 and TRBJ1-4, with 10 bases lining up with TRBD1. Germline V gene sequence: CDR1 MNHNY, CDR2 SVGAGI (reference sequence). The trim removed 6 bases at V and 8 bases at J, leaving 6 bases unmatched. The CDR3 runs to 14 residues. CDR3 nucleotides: TGTGCCAGCAGCGAGACAGGGGGCAACGAAAAACTGTTTTTT. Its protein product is CASSETGGNEKLFF.

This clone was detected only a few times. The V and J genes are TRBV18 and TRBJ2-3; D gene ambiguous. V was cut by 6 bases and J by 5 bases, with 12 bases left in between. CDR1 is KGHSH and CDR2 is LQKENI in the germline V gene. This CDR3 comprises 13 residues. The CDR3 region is CASSPSKVDTQYF. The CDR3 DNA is TGTGCCAGCTCGCCTTCAAAAGTAGATACGCAGTATTTT.

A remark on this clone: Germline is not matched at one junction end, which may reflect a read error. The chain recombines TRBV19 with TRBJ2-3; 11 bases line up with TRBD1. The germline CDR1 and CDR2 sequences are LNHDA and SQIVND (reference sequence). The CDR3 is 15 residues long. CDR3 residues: CASNPGQGGTGTQYF. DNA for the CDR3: TGTGCCAGTAATCCGGGACAGGGGGGCACAGGTACGCAGTATTTT. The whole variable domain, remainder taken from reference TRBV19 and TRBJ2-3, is DGGITQSPKYLFRKEGQNVTLSCEQNLNHDAMYWYRQDPGQGLRLIYYSQIVNDFQKGDIAEGYSVSREKKESFPLTVTSAQKNPTAFYLCASNPGQGGTGTQYFGPGTRLTVL.

The CDR3 sequence: CASSLSTDTQYF. The CDR3 DNA reads TGTGCCAGCTCCCTATCTACAGATACGCAGTATTTT. V and J are TRBV18 and TRBJ2-3; D remains unclear. Trimming pared 6 bases from V and 3 bases from J, leaving 7 bases between. CDR1 and CDR2 from the germline V gene are KGHSH and LQKENI. This CDR3 region has 12 residues. Complete variable domain (other parts from reference TRBV18 and TRBJ2-3): NAGVMQNPRHLVRRRGQEARLRCSPMKGHSHVYWYRQLPEEGLKFMVYLQKENIIDESGMPKERFSAEFPKEGPSILRIQQVVRGDSAAYFCASSLSTDTQYFGPGTRLTVL.

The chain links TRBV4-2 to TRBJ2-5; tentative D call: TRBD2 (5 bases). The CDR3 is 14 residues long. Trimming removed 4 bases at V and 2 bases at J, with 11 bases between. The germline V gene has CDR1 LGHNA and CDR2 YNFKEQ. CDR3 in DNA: TGTGCCAGCAGCCCTACTAGTCTTCAAGAGACCCAGTACTTC. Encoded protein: CASSPTSLQETQYF.

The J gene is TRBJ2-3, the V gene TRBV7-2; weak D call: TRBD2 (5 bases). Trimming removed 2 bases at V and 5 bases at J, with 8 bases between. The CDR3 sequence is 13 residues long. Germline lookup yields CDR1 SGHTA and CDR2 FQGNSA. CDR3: CASSLTREDTQYF. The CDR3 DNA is TGTGCCAGCAGCTTAACACGGGAAGATACGCAGTATTTT. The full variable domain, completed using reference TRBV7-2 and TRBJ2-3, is GAGVSQSPSNKVTEKGKDVELRCDPISGHTALYWYRQSLGQGLEFLIYFQGNSAPDKSGLPSDRFSAERTGGSVSTLTIQRTQQEDSAVYLCASSLTREDTQYFGPGTRLTVL.

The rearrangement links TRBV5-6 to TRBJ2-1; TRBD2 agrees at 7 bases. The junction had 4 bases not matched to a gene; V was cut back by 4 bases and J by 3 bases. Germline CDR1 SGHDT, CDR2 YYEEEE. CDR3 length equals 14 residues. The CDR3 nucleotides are TGTGCCAGCAGCAAGGGACTATTCTACAATGAGCAGTTCTTC. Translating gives CASSKGLFYNEQFF. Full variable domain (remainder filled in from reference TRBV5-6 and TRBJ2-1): DAGVTQSPTHLIKTRGQQVTLRCSPKSGHDTVSWYQQALGQGPQFIFQYYEEEERQRGNFPDRFSGHQFPNYSSELNVNALLLGDSALYLCASSKGLFYNEQFFGPGTRLTVL.

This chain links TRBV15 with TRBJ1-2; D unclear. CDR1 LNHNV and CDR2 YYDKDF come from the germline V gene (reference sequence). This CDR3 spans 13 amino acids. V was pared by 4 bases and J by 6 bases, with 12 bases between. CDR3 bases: TGTGCCACCAGCAATACGAGACTTAATGGCTACACCTTC. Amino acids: CATSNTRLNGYTF.

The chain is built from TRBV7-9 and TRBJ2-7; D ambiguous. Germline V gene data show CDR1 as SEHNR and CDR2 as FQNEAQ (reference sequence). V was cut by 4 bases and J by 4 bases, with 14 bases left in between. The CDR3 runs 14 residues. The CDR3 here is CASSSGPLGYEQYF. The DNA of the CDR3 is TGTGCCAGCAGCTCTGGGCCCTTGGGATACGAGCAGTACTTC.

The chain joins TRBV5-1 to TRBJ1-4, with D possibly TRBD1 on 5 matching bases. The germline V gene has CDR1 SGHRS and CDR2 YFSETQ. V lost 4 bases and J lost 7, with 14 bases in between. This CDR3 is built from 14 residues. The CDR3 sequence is CASSPVGDGEKLFF. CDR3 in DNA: TGCGCCAGCAGCCCGGTAGGGGATGGTGAAAAACTGTTTTTT.

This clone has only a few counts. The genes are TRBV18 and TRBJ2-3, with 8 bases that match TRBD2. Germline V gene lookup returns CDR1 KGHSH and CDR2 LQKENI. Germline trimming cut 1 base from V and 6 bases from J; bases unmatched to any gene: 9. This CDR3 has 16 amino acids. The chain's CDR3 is CASSPRAGTRSDTQYF. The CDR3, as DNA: TGTGCCAGCTCACCACGGGCCGGGACTAGGTCGGATACGCAGTATTTT.

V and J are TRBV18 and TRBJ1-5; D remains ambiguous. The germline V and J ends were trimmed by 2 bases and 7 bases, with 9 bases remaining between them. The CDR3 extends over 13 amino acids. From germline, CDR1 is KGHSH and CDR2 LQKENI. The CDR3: CASSPTRTQPQHF. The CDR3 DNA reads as TGTGCCAGCTCACCAACTAGAACACAGCCCCAGCATTTT. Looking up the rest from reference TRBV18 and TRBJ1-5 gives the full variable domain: NAGVMQNPRHLVRRRGQEARLRCSPMKGHSHVYWYRQLPEEGLKFMVYLQKENIIDESGMPKERFSAEFPKEGPSILRIQQVVRGDSAAYFCASSPTRTQPQHFGDGTRLSIL.

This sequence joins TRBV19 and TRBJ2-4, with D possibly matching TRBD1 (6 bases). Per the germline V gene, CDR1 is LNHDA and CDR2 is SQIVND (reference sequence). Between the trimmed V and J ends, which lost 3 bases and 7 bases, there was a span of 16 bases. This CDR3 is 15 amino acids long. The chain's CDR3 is CASSIPTGLFNIQYF. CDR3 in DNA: TGTGCCAGTAGTATCCCCACAGGGCTTTTTAACATTCAGTACTTC. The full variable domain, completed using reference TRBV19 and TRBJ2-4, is DGGITQSPKYLFRKEGQNVTLSCEQNLNHDAMYWYRQDPGQGLRLIYYSQIVNDFQKGDIAEGYSVSREKKESFPLTVTSAQKNPTAFYLCASSIPTGLFNIQYFGAGTRLSVL.

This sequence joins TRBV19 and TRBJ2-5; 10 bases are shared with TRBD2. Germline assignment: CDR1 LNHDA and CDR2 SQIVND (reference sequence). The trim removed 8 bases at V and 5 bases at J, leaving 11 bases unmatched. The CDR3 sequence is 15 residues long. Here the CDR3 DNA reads TGTGCCAGTGACGGGGCTACTAGCGGGGACGAGACCCAGTACTTC. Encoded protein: CASDGATSGDETQYF.

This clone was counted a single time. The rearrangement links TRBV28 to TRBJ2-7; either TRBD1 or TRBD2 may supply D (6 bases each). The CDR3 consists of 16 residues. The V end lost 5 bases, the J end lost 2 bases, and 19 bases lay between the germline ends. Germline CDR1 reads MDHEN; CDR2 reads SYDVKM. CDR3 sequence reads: CASSPGDQRGAYEQYF. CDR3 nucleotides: TGTGCCAGCAGTCCCGGGGACCAAAGGGGGGCCTACGAGCAGTACTTC.

The CDR3 loop is CASSHLGQGGSGNTIYF. The CDR3 coding sequence is TGTGCCAGCAGCCACCTGGGACAGGGGGGCTCTGGAAACACCATATATTTT. V and J are TRBV14 and TRBJ1-3; 11 bases are a match to TRBD1. The CDR3 sequence is 17 residues long. V shed 3 bases, J shed 0 bases, and the junction held 4 bases outside the gene matches. The germline CDR1 and CDR2 sequences are SGHDN and FVKESK.

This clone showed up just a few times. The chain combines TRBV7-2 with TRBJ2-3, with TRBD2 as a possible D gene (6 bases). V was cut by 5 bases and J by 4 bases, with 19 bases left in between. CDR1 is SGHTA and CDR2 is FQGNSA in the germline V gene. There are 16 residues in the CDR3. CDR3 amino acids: CASSRSSGTAADTQYF. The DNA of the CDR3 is TGTGCCAGCAGCCGTAGTTCGGGGACTGCTGCAGATACGCAGTATTTT. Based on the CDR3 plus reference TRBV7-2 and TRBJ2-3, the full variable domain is GAGVSQSPSNKVTEKGKDVELRCDPISGHTALYWYRQSLGQGLEFLIYFQGNSAPDKSGLPSDRFSAERTGGSVSTLTIQRTQQEDSAVYLCASSRSSGTAADTQYFGPGTRLTVL.